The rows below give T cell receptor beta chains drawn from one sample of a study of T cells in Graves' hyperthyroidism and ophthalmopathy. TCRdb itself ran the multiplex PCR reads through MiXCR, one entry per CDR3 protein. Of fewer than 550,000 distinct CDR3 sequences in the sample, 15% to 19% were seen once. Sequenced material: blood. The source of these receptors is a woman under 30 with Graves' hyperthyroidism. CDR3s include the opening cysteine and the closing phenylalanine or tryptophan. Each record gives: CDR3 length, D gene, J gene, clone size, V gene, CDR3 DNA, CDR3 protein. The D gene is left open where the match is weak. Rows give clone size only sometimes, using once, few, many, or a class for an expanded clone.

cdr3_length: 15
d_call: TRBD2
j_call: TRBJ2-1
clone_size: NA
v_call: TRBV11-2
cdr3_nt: TGTGCCAGCAGCTTAGGCGGGAGACCCTACAATGAGCAGTTCTTC
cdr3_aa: CASSLGGRPYNEQFF

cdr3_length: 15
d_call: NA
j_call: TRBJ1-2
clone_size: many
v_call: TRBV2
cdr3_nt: TGTGCCAGCAGGGGCCAGGGAGGACCTTACTATGGCTACACCTTC
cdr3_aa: CASRGQGGPYYGYTF

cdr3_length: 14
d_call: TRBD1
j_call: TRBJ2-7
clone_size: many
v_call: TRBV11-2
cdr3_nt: TGTGCCAGCAGCTTATGGGACAGCGGCTACGAGCAGTACTTC
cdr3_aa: CASSLWDSGYEQYF

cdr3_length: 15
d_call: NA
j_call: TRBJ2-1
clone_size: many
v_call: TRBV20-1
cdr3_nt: TGCAGTGCTAGAGAACCCAGCGGAGGTTACAATGAGCAGTTCTTC
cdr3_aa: CSAREPSGGYNEQFF

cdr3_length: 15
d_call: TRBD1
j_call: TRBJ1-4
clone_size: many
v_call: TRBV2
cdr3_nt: TGTGCCAGCAGTGAAGCAGGGACAGGCGGTGAAAAACTGTTTTTT
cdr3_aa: CASSEAGTGGEKLFF

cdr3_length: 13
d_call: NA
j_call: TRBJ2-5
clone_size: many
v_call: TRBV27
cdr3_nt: TGTGCCAGCAGCCTAACTGCGCAAGGGGCCCAGTACTTC
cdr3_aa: CASSLTAQGAQYF

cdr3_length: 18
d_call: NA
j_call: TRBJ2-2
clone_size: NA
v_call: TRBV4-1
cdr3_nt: TGCGCCAGCAGCCAAGTTTTGGGTGGGGGCCCTAGGGCCGGGGAGCTGTTTTTT
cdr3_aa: CASSQVLGGGPRAGELFF

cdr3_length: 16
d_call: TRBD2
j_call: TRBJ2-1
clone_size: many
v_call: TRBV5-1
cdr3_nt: TGCGCCAGCAGCTTGGGACCAGCGGGAGGTAACAATGAGCAGTTCTTC
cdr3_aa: CASSLGPAGGNNEQFF

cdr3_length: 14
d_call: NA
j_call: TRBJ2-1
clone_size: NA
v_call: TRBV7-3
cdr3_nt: TGTGCCAGCAGCCTCCGCCGGGCCAACAATGAGCAGTTCTTC
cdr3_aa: CASSLRRANNEQFF

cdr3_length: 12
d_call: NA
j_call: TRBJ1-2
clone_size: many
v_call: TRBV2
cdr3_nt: TGTGCCAGCAGTGATGGGGTTAGCGGCTACACCTTC
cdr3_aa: CASSDGVSGYTF

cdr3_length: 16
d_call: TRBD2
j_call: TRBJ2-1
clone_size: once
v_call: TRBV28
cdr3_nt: TGTGCCAGCAGTGTCCTAGCGGGAGGGTCAGTCAATGAGCAGTTCTTC
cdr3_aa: CASSVLAGGSVNEQFF

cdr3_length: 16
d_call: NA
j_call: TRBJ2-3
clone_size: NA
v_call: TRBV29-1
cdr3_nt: TGCAGCGTTAAGGGAACCAGGGGCCTTAGCACAGATACGCAGTATTTT
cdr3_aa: CSVKGTRGLSTDTQYF

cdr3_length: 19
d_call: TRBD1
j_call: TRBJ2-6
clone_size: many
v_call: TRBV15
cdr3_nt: TGTGCCACCAGCAGCCAGAGGGACAGGGGGCTAGCTGGGGCCAACGTCCTGACTTTC
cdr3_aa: CATSSQRDRGLAGANVLTF

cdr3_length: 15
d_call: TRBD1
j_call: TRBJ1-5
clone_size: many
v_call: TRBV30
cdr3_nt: TGTGCCTGGAGGGGATCCGGGACAGCGGGTCAGCCCCAGCATTTT
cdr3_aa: CAWRGSGTAGQPQHF

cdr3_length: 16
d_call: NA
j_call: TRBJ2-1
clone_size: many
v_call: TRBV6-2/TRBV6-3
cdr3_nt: TGTGCCAGCAGTCCGATTAGCCTTCTCGAGGCCAATGAGCAGTTCTTC
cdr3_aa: CASSPISLLEANEQFF

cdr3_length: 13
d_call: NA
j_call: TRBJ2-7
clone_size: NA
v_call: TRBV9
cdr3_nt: TGTGCCAGCAGCGTAGCACCGTTCTACGAGCAGTACTTC
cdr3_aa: CASSVAPFYEQYF

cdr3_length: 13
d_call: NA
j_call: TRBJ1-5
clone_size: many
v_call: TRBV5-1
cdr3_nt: TGTGCCAGCAGCTTAGATAGCAATCAGCCCCAGCATTTT
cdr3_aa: CASSLDSNQPQHF

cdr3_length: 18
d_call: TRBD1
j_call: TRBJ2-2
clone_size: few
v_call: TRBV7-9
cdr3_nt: TGTGCCAGCAGTTCCACAAAGGGACAGGGGTACACCGACCGGGAGCTGTTTTTT
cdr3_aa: CASSSTKGQGYTDRELFF

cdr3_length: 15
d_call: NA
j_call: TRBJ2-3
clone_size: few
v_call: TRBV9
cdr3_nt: TGTGCCAGCAGCGTAGATGGGGCCCGGTCAGATACGCAGTATTTT
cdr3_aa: CASSVDGARSDTQYF

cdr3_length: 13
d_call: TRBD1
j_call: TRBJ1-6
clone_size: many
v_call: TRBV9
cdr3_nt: TGTGCCAGCAGCGTAGGGGACAGGCCACCCCTCCACTTT
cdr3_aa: CASSVGDRPPLHF

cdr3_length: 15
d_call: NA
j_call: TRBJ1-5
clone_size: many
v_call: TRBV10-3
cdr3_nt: TGTGCCATCAGTGAGAAAGACAGTAGCAATCAGCCCCAGCATTTT
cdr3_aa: CAISEKDSSNQPQHF

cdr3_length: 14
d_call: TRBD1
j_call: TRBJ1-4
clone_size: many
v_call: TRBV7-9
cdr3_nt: TGTGCCAGCAGCAACCGGGACAGATGGGAAAAACTGTTTTTT
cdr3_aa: CASSNRDRWEKLFF

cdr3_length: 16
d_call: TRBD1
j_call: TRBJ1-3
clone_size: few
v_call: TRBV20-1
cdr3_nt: TGCAGTGCTCAGGCCCAGGGGGCCCCCTCTGGAAACACCATATATTTT
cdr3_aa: CSAQAQGAPSGNTIYF

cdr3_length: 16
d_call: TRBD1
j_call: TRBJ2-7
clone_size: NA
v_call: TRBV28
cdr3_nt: TGTGCCAGCAGTTCTGGATGGAGGGACAGGGGCTACGAGCAGTACTTC
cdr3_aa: CASSSGWRDRGYEQYF

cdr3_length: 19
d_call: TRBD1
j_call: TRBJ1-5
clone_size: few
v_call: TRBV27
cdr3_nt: TGTGCCAGCAGTCCGCGACAGGGGGTCGCCGAACATAGCAATCAGCCCCAGCATTTT
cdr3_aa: CASSPRQGVAEHSNQPQHF

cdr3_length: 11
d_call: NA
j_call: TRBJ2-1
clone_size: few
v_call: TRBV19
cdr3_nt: TGTGCCAGTAGTATACGCGATGAGCAGTTCTTC
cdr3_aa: CASSIRDEQFF

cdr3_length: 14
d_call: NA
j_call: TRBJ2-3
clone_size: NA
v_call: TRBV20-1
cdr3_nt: TGCAGTGCCTCCGGGTCTAGCGGCACAGATACGCAGTATTTT
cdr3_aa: CSASGSSGTDTQYF

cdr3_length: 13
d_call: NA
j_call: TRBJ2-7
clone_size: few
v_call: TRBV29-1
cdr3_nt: TGCAGCGCCGAGCAGGGCAGCCCGGACGAGCAGTACTTC
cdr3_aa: CSAEQGSPDEQYF

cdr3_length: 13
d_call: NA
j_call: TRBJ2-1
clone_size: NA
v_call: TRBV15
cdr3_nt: TGTGCCACCAGTCACGGAACCTACAATGAGCAGTTCTTC
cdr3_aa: CATSHGTYNEQFF

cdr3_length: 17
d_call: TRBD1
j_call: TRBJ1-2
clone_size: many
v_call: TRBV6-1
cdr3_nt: TGTGCCAGCACTCCGACACGTTACAGGGGGCTTAACTATGGCTACACCTTC
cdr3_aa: CASTPTRYRGLNYGYTF

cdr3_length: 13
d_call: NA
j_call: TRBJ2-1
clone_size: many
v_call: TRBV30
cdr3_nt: TGTGCCTGGACCCGCAGCTCCTACAATGAGCAGTTCTTC
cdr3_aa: CAWTRSSYNEQFF

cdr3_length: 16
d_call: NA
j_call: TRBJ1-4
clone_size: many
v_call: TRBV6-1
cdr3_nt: TGTGCCAGCACTAGCAACAAGGACAGAGCTAATGAAAAACTGTTTTTT
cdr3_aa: CASTSNKDRANEKLFF

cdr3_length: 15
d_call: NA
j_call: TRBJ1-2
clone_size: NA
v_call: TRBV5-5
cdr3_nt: TGTGCCAGCAGCCTGGACCCCCAAGGGGCCTATGGCTACACCTTC
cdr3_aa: CASSLDPQGAYGYTF

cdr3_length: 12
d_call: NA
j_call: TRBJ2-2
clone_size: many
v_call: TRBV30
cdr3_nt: TGTGCCTGGACGGCAAGCGACGGGGAGCTGTTTTTT
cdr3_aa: CAWTASDGELFF

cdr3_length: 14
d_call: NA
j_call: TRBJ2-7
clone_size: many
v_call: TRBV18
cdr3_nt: TGTGCCAGCTCACCGCGACCGCTTCTCCACGAGCAGTACTTC
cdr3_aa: CASSPRPLLHEQYF

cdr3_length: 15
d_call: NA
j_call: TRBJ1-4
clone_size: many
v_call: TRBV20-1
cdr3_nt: TGCAGTGCTAGTGCCCCGGGGGTGGGGGCCGAAAAACTGTTTTTT
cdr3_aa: CSASAPGVGAEKLFF

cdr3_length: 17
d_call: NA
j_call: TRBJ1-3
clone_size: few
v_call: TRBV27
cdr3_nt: TGTGCCAGCAGTACCCGGGACCCACAAGATCTGGGAAACACCATATATTTT
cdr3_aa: CASSTRDPQDLGNTIYF

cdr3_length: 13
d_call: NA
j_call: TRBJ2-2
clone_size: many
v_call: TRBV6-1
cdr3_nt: TGTGCCAGCAGTCCCCACCGAGCCGGGGAGCTGTTTTTT
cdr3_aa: CASSPHRAGELFF

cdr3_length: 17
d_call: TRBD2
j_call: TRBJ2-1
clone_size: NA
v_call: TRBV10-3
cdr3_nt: TGTGCCACCCAGGGACTAGCGGGAGGGTCATCCTACAATGAGCAGTTCTTC
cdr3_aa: CATQGLAGGSSYNEQFF

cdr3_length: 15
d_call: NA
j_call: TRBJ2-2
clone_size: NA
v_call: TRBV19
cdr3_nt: TGTGCCAGTAAACGATCCCATTGTAACAACGGGGAGCTGTTTTTT
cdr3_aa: CASKRSHCNNGELFF

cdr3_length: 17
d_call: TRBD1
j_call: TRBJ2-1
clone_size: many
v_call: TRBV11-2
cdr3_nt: TGTGCCAGCAGCTTAGTAAGGGGACAGGGACACTACAATGAGCAGTTCTTC
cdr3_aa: CASSLVRGQGHYNEQFF

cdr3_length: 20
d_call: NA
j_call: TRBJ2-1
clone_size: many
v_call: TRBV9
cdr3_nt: TGTGCCAGCAGCCCTTCCAATCCCCATCGGGGTAGGGAGAAATACAATGAGCAGTTCTTC
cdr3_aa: CASSPSNPHRGREKYNEQFF

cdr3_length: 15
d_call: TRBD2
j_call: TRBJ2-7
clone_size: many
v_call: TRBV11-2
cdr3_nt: TGTGCCAGCAGCTTAGATACGGGGGGTCGATACGAGCAGTACTTC
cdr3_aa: CASSLDTGGRYEQYF

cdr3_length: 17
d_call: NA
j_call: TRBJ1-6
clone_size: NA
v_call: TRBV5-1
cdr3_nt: TGCGCCAGCAGCTTACAAGGAGAATTCACCGGGGGTGATCCCCTCCACTTT
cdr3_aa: CASSLQGEFTGGDPLHF

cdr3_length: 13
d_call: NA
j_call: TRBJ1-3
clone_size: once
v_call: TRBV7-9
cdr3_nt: TGTGCCAGCAGCTTACTCACAGGAAACACCATATATTTT
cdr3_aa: CASSLLTGNTIYF

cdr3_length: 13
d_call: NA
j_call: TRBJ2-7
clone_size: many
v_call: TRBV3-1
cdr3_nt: TGTGCCAGCAGCCAGGCCCGGGGTCAGGAGCAGTACTTC
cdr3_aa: CASSQARGQEQYF

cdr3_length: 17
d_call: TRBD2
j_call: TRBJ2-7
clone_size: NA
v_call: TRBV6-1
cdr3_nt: TGTGCCAGCAGTGAAGGGACTAGCGGGAGACCCCCTTACGAGCAGTACTTC
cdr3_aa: CASSEGTSGRPPYEQYF

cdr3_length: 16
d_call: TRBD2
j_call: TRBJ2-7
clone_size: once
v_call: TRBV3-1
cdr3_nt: TGTGCCAGCAGTTCAGGACTAGCGGGTCAGGTCTACGAGCAGTACTTC
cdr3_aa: CASSSGLAGQVYEQYF

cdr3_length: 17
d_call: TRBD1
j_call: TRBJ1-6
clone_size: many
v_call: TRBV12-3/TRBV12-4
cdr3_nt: TGTGCCAGCAGTTTAGCTACAGGGGGGTCGGTATGGTCACCCCTCCACTTT
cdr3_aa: CASSLATGGSVWSPLHF

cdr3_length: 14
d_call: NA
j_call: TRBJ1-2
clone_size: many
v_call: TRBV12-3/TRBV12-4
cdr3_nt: TGTGCCAGCAGTAGGACCGATAAGGACTATGGCTACACCTTC
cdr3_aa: CASSRTDKDYGYTF

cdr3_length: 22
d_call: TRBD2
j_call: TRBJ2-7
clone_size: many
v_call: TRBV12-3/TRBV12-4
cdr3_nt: TGTGCCAGCAGTTCGGGACTAGCGGGGGGGCGCGAAGGACGTACCGGCGGGTACGAGCAGTACTTC
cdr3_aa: CASSSGLAGGREGRTGGYEQYF

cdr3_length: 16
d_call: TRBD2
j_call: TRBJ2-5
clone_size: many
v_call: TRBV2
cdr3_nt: TGTGCCAGCAGTGAAGATGGGCGGGGGGGCAGAGAGACCCAGTACTTC
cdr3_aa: CASSEDGRGGRETQYF

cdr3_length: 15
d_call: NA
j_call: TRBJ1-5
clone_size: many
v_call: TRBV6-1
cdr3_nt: TGTGCCAGCAGTTTCTCCAGGGATAGCAATCAGCCCCAGCATTTT
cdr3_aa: CASSFSRDSNQPQHF